A single sample is the source of the 10 T cell receptor beta chains below, sequenced in a study of shared clonotypes between healthy human individuals. Data came from immunoSEQ multiplex PCR; TCRdb stores just in-frame clones and leaves some out. Of about 1.5 million clones in the sample, 95% to 99% were seen once. The sequencing input was naive CD4+ T cells sorted from blood. Subset given: CD45RA+ positively selected. The receptors were gathered from a man aged 25-45 years in good health.

This sequence joins TRBV19 and TRBJ2-7; a weak D match, TRBD2 (6 bases). Looked up from germline, CDR1 is LNHDA and CDR2 is SQIVND (reference sequence). Trimming removed 6 bases from V and 2 bases from J, with 17 bases in between. CDR3 length: 15 residues. CDR3 DNA: TGTGCCAGTAGCCCCGGGCTAGCGATTCCCTACGAGCAGTACTTC. Residues: CASSPGLAIPYEQYF.

The rearrangement joins TRBV5-4 to TRBJ2-7; a possible D gene is TRBD1 (6 bases). The ends were cut back, 2 bases at V and 0 bases at J, with 12 bases in the middle. The CDR3 loop spans 15 amino acids. The germline gives CDR1 SGHNT, CDR2 YYREEE (reference sequence). The DNA for the CDR3 is TGTGCCAGCAGCTTAGTTGGGGACACCTCCTACGAGCAGTACTTC. This translates into CASSLVGDTSYEQYF.

This chain uses TRBV6-1 with TRBJ1-3, with D maybe TRBD1 (6 bases). There are 13 residues in the CDR3. Germline lookup yields CDR1 MNHNS and CDR2 SASEGT. V lost 7 bases and J lost 7, with 14 bases in between. The CDR3 region is CASTGGGVNTIYF. The CDR3 DNA reads TGTGCCAGCACTGGGGGCGGTGTGAACACCATATATTTT.

V is TRBV9 and J is TRBJ2-3; weak D call: TRBD1 (7 bases). With 4 bases removed from V and 4 bases from J, the gap between germline ends came to 31 bases. The CDR3 spans 20 residues. Germline CDR1 SGDLS, CDR2 YYNGEE. The CDR3: CASSLRTGRGRVGGPDTQYF. The DNA for the CDR3 is TGTGCCAGCAGCTTACGGACAGGACGGGGTCGGGTGGGGGGCCCAGATACGCAGTATTTT.

The V and J genes are TRBV27 and TRBJ1-2; TRBD1 aligns across 8 bases. Germline V gives CDR1 MNHEY, CDR2 SMNVEV (reference sequence). V lost 2 bases to trimming and J lost 7 bases; unmatched junction nucleotides: 6. The CDR3 covers 14 residues. Here the CDR3 DNA reads TGTGCCAGCAGTTTACCAGGACAGGGAAGTGGCTACACCTTC. It encodes CASSLPGQGSGYTF.

The chain joins TRBV19 to TRBJ1-3; 7 nucleotides match TRBD1. Germline loops: CDR1 LNHDA, CDR2 SQIVND (reference sequence). The V segment lost 7 bases and the J segment 0 bases; nucleotides outside the gene matches: 9. This CDR3 comprises 16 residues. The CDR3 coding sequence is TGTGCCAGTATCCGGGGAGGGACAGCCTCTGGAAACACCATATATTTT. It encodes CASIRGGTASGNTIYF.

The chain couples TRBV6-1 to TRBJ2-3; TRBD2 aligns across 12 bases. The J segment lost 4 bases and the V segment lost 4 bases, leaving 3 bases of the junction unmatched. Germline CDR1 is MNHNS and CDR2 is SASEGT. CDR3 size: 15 residues. DNA for the CDR3: TGTGCCAGCAGTGCGCTAGCGGGAGGGCCAGATACGCAGTATTTT. Encoded protein: CASSALAGGPDTQYF.

In regard to this clone: This sample includes further DNA sequences coding for the same CDR3. This chain uses TRBV29-1 with TRBJ1-2; 9 bases align to TRBD1. The germline V gene encodes CDR1 SQVTM and CDR2 ANQGSEA. The CDR3 totals 12 residues. The CDR3 reads CSTGGAGYGYTF. Here the CDR3 DNA reads TGCAGTACAGGGGGCGCAGGCTATGGCTACACCTTC.

The chain links TRBV4-3 to TRBJ1-1; the D gene is possibly TRBD1 (5 bases). The CDR3 runs to 14 residues. Trimming stripped 5 bases from V and 1 base from J, with 11 bases between. The germline gives CDR1 LGHNA, CDR2 YSLEER. The CDR3 nucleotides are TGCGCCAGCAGCATGGGACGGGGGAACACTGAAGCTTTCTTT. Protein: CASSMGRGNTEAFF.

The gene calls are TRBV9 and TRBJ2-3; weak D call: TRBD2 (6 bases). This CDR3 region has 14 residues. Germline V gene lookup returns CDR1 SGDLS and CDR2 YYNGEE. Trimming shortened V by 0 bases and J by 4 bases, and 9 bases separated the two germline ends. The chain's CDR3 is CASSVAGVPDTQYF. The CDR3, as DNA: TGTGCCAGCAGCGTAGCGGGAGTACCAGATACGCAGTATTTT.